What follows are 17 T cell receptor beta chains derived from one specimen sequenced in a study of T cell clonotyping in hematopoietic cell transplantation. Sequenced by immunoSEQ multiplex PCR; TCRdb stores in-frame clones only, minus some. The sample records approximately 5,900 clones, about nine tenths being singletons. The input for sequencing was peripheral blood mononuclear cells, taken 100 days after allogeneic stem cell transplant. The receptors were sampled from a female patient aged 50 to 65 who had an allogeneic stem cell transplant from a related donor, so the T cells may come from the graft donor. Some clones in this sample may be carry-over from other donors' samples.

The chain carries TRBV4-2 and TRBJ2-7; 10 positions match TRBD1. Trimming cost V 4 bases and J 4 bases; bases outside gene matches: 7. The CDR3 length is 15 residues. Germline V gene sequence: CDR1 LGHNA, CDR2 YNFKEQ. The CDR3 sequence is CASSRSPGQGYEQYF. CDR3 DNA: TGTGCCAGCAGCCGCAGTCCGGGACAGGGGTACGAGCAGTACTTC.

The chain uses TRBV11-1 and TRBJ2-7; D may be TRBD2 (5 bases). CDR3 length: 14 amino acids. Trimming left V 3 bases short and J 0 bases short, with 9 bases between. Germline CDR1 reads SGHAT; CDR2 reads FQDESV (reference sequence). This chain's CDR3 is CASSFSGNSYEQYF. In DNA, the CDR3 is TGTGCCAGCAGCTTCAGCGGAAACTCCTACGAGCAGTACTTC. Looking up the rest from reference TRBV11-1 and TRBJ2-7 gives the full variable domain: EAEVAQSPRYKITEKSQAVAFWCDPISGHATLYWYRQILGQGPELLVQFQDESVVDDSQLPKDRFSAERLKGVDSTLKIQPAELGDSAMYLCASSFSGNSYEQYFGPGTRLTVT.

The chain is built from TRBV23-1 and TRBJ2-7; D remains ambiguous. TRBV23-1 is given ORF status, its function remaining uncertain. This CDR3 region has 14 residues. Trimming shortened V by 0 bases and J by 6 bases, and 12 bases separated the two germline ends. Written as DNA, the CDR3 is TGCGCCAGCAGTCAATCAGGGTTGCCGGGCGAGCAGTACTTC. It translates to CASSQSGLPGEQYF.

This chain links TRBV15 with TRBJ1-6; D is perhaps TRBD1 (6 bases). The CDR3 extends over 19 amino acids. V lost 3 bases to trimming and J lost 0 bases, with 18 bases between them. Per germline, CDR1 LNHNV and CDR2 YYDKDF (reference sequence). Here the CDR3 DNA reads TGTGCCACCAGCAGCGCGGCGAAAAGGGGGAGCTCCTATAATTCACCCCTCCACTTT. Translated, it gives CATSSAAKRGSSYNSPLHF.

This clone appeared a few times. J is TRBJ2-5 and V is TRBV14; 7 nucleotides align to TRBD1. CDR1 SGHDN and CDR2 FVKESK come from the germline V gene. Germline trimming cut 2 bases from V and 2 bases from J; bases unmatched to any gene: 2. The CDR3 is made up of 14 amino acids. The CDR3 loop is CASSQNRGQETQYF. The CDR3 DNA sequence: TGTGCCAGCAGCCAAAACAGGGGACAAGAGACCCAGTACTTC.

The genes are TRBV19 and TRBJ2-7; perhaps TRBD1 as D (6 bases). The germline gives CDR1 LNHDA, CDR2 SQIVND (reference sequence). Trimming shortened V by 5 bases and J by 2 bases, and 16 bases separated the two germline ends. CDR3 length: 15 amino acids. The CDR3 sequence: CASSPPDSDAYEQYF. The CDR3 nucleotides read TGTGCCAGTAGTCCCCCGGACAGCGATGCCTACGAGCAGTACTTC. Looking up the rest from reference TRBV19 and TRBJ2-7 gives the full variable domain: DGGITQSPKYLFRKEGQNVTLSCEQNLNHDAMYWYRQDPGQGLRLIYYSQIVNDFQKGDIAEGYSVSREKKESFPLTVTSAQKNPTAFYLCASSPPDSDAYEQYFGPGTRLTVT.

The J gene is TRBJ2-7, the V gene TRBV4-2; TRBD1 matches 8 bases. V was clipped by 1 base and J by 0 bases; unmatched bases: 2. This CDR3 region has 15 residues. Germline CDR1 LGHNA, CDR2 YNFKEQ. This CDR3 reads CASSQAGTGSYEQYF. The CDR3 bases are TGTGCCAGCAGCCAAGCCGGGACAGGCTCCTACGAGCAGTACTTC.

The genes are TRBV2 and TRBJ1-2; D possibly corresponds to TRBD1 (6 bases). Deletions cut 7 bases from V and 6 bases from J, with 12 bases between. The CDR3 is 12 amino acids. CDR1 is SNHLY, CDR2 FYNNEI, per germline. The CDR3, as DNA: TGTGCCAGCAATTCCAGGGACAATGGCTACACCTTC. Translation: CASNSRDNGYTF.

This chain connects TRBV27 to TRBJ2-7, with 10 bases identical to TRBD1. Trimming cost V 6 bases and J 5 bases; bases outside gene matches: 10. Germline loops: CDR1 MNHEY, CDR2 SMNVEV (reference sequence). The CDR3 runs 15 residues. CDR3 residues: CASRYLGQGTNEQYF. The CDR3 DNA sequence: TGTGCCAGCAGGTACCTGGGACAGGGGACCAACGAGCAGTACTTC.

Only one count was recorded for this clone. J is TRBJ1-6 and V is TRBV30; perhaps TRBD1 as D (5 bases). Germline CDR1 is GTSNPN and CDR2 is SVGIG (reference sequence). This CDR3 has 13 residues. V lost 8 bases and J lost 6, with 14 bases in between. CDR3 bases: TGTGCCGGGGGGTGGGTCCCTAATTCACCCCTCCACTTT. Its translation is CAGGWVPNSPLHF.

CDR3 DNA: TGTGCCAGCAGCAAAGTTTGGGGGGCAGGTGTCTATGGCTACACCTTC. Protein sequence: CASSKVWGAGVYGYTF. J is TRBJ1-2 and V is TRBV21-1. TRBV21-1 is described as a pseudogene. The CDR3 length is 16 residues.

V is TRBV2 and J is TRBJ2-1; TRBD1 matches at 7 bases. CDR3 length: 14 amino acids. Germline values: CDR1 SNHLY, CDR2 FYNNEI. The V gene end was trimmed by 6 bases and the J gene end by 8 bases; junction bases not matched to a gene: 10. The CDR3 coding sequence is TGTGCCAGCAGCGACGCAGGGGGAATGGATGAGCAGTTCTTC. Protein sequence: CASSDAGGMDEQFF.

The chain is built from TRBV5-4 and TRBJ2-1; D not certain. CDR3 length: 17 amino acids. The V end lost 4 bases, the J end lost 0 bases, and 17 bases lay between the germline ends. The germline V gene encodes CDR1 SGHNT and CDR2 YYREEE (reference sequence). The CDR3 protein is CASSIRLAVSSYNEQFF. The CDR3 DNA is TGTGCCAGCAGCATACGTTTGGCGGTAAGCTCCTACAATGAGCAGTTCTTC. Based on the CDR3 plus reference TRBV5-4 and TRBJ2-1, the full variable domain is ETGVTQSPTHLIKTRGQQVTLRCSSQSGHNTVSWYQQALGQGPQFIFQYYREEENGRGNFPPRFSGLQFPNYSSELNVNALELDDSALYLCASSIRLAVSSYNEQFFGPGTRLTVL.

The chain uses TRBV5-6 and TRBJ1-1; D is ambiguous. The CDR3 is 13 residues long. Trimming left V 2 bases short and J 3 bases short, with 8 bases between. The germline gives CDR1 SGHDT, CDR2 YYEEEE. The chain's CDR3 is CASSFVMDTEAFF. CDR3 nucleotides: TGTGCCAGCAGCTTTGTTATGGACACTGAAGCTTTCTTT. The complete variable domain, with remaining parts taken from reference TRBV5-6 and TRBJ1-1, reads DAGVTQSPTHLIKTRGQQVTLRCSPKSGHDTVSWYQQALGQGPQFIFQYYEEEERQRGNFPDRFSGHQFPNYSSELNVNALLLGDSALYLCASSFVMDTEAFFGQGTRLTVV.

The gene calls are TRBV2 and TRBJ1-2; 7 bases align to TRBD1. V lost 10 bases and J lost 0; bases outside the gene matches: 11. The CDR3 sequence is 15 residues long. The germline CDR1 and CDR2 sequences are SNHLY and FYNNEI. CDR3 residues: CATPARDSTNYGYTF. The CDR3 bases are TGTGCCACCCCAGCCCGGGACAGCACTAACTATGGCTACACCTTC.

The gene calls are TRBV9 and TRBJ2-2; 10 nucleotides match TRBD1. The V gene's germline CDR1 is SGDLS and CDR2 YYNGEE. This CDR3 is 15 amino acids long. The V segment lost 4 bases and the J segment 5 bases; nucleotides outside the gene matches: 5. The CDR3 nucleotides read TGTGCCAGCAGCCCCCGGACAGGGGGGACCGGGGAGCTGTTTTTT. Its protein is CASSPRTGGTGELFF.

The table lists this clone with a count of one. The chain joins TRBV14 to TRBJ2-3; D may be TRBD1 (5 bases). The V gene lost 6 bases and the J gene lost 9 bases, with 19 bases spanning the gap. Germline CDR1 SGHDN, CDR2 FVKESK. This CDR3 contains 14 residues. The CDR3 DNA reads TGTGCCAGCAGACGCGATATGACAGCAAGGACGCAGTATTTT. It translates to CASRRDMTARTQYF.